The rows below give T cell receptor beta chains drawn from one sample of a study of HIV-infected patients and healthy controls. TCRdb reprocessed the 5' RACE reads via MiXCR and lists one record per CDR3 protein. The repertoire holds around 6,800 distinct CDR3 sequences, with almost 8% as singletons. This specimen consisted of blood, obtained before antiretroviral therapy. Source of these receptors: an adult with HIV infection. Both conserved end residues are part of each CDR3. Each record gives: V gene, D gene, J gene, clone size, CDR3 DNA, CDR3 protein. A D gene is named only where the DNA matches it firmly. Clone size is stated in some rows and not others, as once, few, many or a class when expanded.

v_gene: TRBV5-5; d_gene: NA; j_gene: TRBJ1-1; abundance: few; CDR3nt: TGTGCCAGCAGTCAGCACGGGACTGAAGCTTTCTTT; CDR3aa: CASSQHGTEAFF
v_gene: TRBV6-5; d_gene: TRBD1; j_gene: TRBJ1-2; abundance: medium-sized; CDR3nt: TGTGCCAGCAGTTACGCTGACAGGGGTTCCTATGGCTACACCTTC; CDR3aa: CASSYADRGSYGYTF
v_gene: TRBV9; d_gene: NA; j_gene: TRBJ1-3; abundance: many; CDR3nt: TGTGCCAGCAGCGTACTGGGAGGGGCTGGAAACACCATATATTTT; CDR3aa: CASSVLGGAGNTIYF
v_gene: TRBV7-6; d_gene: NA; j_gene: TRBJ2-6; abundance: many; CDR3nt: TGTGCCAGCAGCCCCGGGGGAGCTGGGGCCAACGTCCTGACTTTC; CDR3aa: CASSPGGAGANVLTF
v_gene: TRBV5-5; d_gene: NA; j_gene: TRBJ1-6; abundance: medium-sized; CDR3nt: TGTGCCAGCAGCTTGCTCTCCTCCGGGGCACCCCTCCACTTT; CDR3aa: CASSLLSSGAPLHF
v_gene: TRBV27; d_gene: NA; j_gene: TRBJ2-3; abundance: NA; CDR3nt: TGTGCCAGCAGTTTCTCCAGGGGCACAGATACGCAGTATTTT; CDR3aa: CASSFSRGTDTQYF
v_gene: TRBV28; d_gene: TRBD1; j_gene: TRBJ1-1; abundance: few; CDR3nt: TGTGCCACCCAAGACAGGGGGCTCAGGAACACTGAAGCTTTCTTT; CDR3aa: CATQDRGLRNTEAFF
v_gene: TRBV5-1; d_gene: NA; j_gene: TRBJ2-1; abundance: NA; CDR3nt: TGCGCCAGCAGCTTGGAGGGGCCCCGGAATGAGCAGTTCTTC; CDR3aa: CASSLEGPRNEQFF
v_gene: TRBV19; d_gene: NA; j_gene: TRBJ2-7; abundance: many; CDR3nt: TGTGCCAGTAGCACGGGCCTGGAGCAGTACTTC; CDR3aa: CASSTGLEQYF
v_gene: TRBV25-1; d_gene: TRBD2; j_gene: TRBJ2-3; abundance: many; CDR3nt: TGTGCCAGCAGTGAATATATTGGGCTAGCGGGCACAGATACGCAGTATTTT; CDR3aa: CASSEYIGLAGTDTQYF
v_gene: TRBV20-1; d_gene: NA; j_gene: TRBJ2-7; abundance: many; CDR3nt: TGCAGTGCTAGAATCTCTGAAACATCACACTCCTACGAGCAGTACTTC; CDR3aa: CSARISETSHSYEQYF
v_gene: TRBV6-5; d_gene: TRBD2; j_gene: TRBJ2-7; abundance: many; CDR3nt: TGTGCCAGCAGTACGGAGGGACTAGCTTTCTACGAGCAGTACTTC; CDR3aa: CASSTEGLAFYEQYF
v_gene: TRBV7-9; d_gene: TRBD1; j_gene: TRBJ1-1; abundance: medium-sized; CDR3nt: TGTGCCAGCATCAGGACAGGGTCTGGTTCTGAAGCTTTCTTT; CDR3aa: CASIRTGSGSEAFF
v_gene: TRBV10-3; d_gene: NA; j_gene: TRBJ1-6; abundance: few; CDR3nt: TGTGCCATCAGCGCCTTGGAGGAGAATTCACCCCTCCACTTT; CDR3aa: CAISALEENSPLHF
v_gene: TRBV3-1; d_gene: TRBD2; j_gene: TRBJ2-7; abundance: medium-sized; CDR3nt: TGTGCCAGCAGCCCTGGACTAGCGGGGGACGAGCAGTACTTC; CDR3aa: CASSPGLAGDEQYF
v_gene: TRBV20-1; d_gene: TRBD1; j_gene: TRBJ1-5; abundance: many; CDR3nt: TGCAGTGCTAGTTTCGGGACAGGAGGCAATCAGCCCCAGCATTTT; CDR3aa: CSASFGTGGNQPQHF
v_gene: TRBV6-5; d_gene: NA; j_gene: TRBJ1-1; abundance: medium-sized; CDR3nt: TGTGCCAGCAGTTACTTGGGTGAGGGTCGGGGCACTGAAGCTTTCTTT; CDR3aa: CASSYLGEGRGTEAFF
v_gene: TRBV18; d_gene: NA; j_gene: TRBJ1-5; abundance: many; CDR3nt: TGTGCCAGCTCACCGGCCCAGGGTGGCCAGCCCCAGCATTTT; CDR3aa: CASSPAQGGQPQHF
v_gene: TRBV9; d_gene: NA; j_gene: TRBJ1-1; abundance: medium-sized; CDR3nt: TGTGCCAGCAGCGTACGGGGGGGCACTGAAGCTTTCTTT; CDR3aa: CASSVRGGTEAFF
v_gene: TRBV5-4; d_gene: NA; j_gene: TRBJ1-6; abundance: many; CDR3nt: TGTGCCAGCAGCATGAGGACAGTGAATTCACCCCTCCACTTT; CDR3aa: CASSMRTVNSPLHF
v_gene: TRBV6-4; d_gene: NA; j_gene: TRBJ2-7; abundance: many; CDR3nt: TGTGCCAGCGCCCGCAGTTCCTCCTACGAGCAGTACTTC; CDR3aa: CASARSSSYEQYF
v_gene: TRBV6-5; d_gene: NA; j_gene: TRBJ1-6; abundance: many; CDR3nt: TGTGCCAGCGGGCCGAGCTCCTATAATTCACCCCTCCACTTT; CDR3aa: CASGPSSYNSPLHF
v_gene: TRBV28; d_gene: NA; j_gene: TRBJ2-7; abundance: NA; CDR3nt: TGTGCCAGCAGTTTCGAGAACTCCTACGAGCAGTACTTC; CDR3aa: CASSFENSYEQYF
v_gene: TRBV13; d_gene: NA; j_gene: TRBJ2-3; abundance: medium-sized; CDR3nt: TGTGCCAGCAGCCCGCGCCTGACCCCAGATACGCAGTATTTT; CDR3aa: CASSPRLTPDTQYF
v_gene: TRBV6-2/TRBV6-3; d_gene: NA; j_gene: TRBJ1-5; abundance: medium-sized; CDR3nt: TGTGCCAGCAGTTCTGATCGAAATCAGCCCCAGCATTTT; CDR3aa: CASSSDRNQPQHF
v_gene: TRBV15; d_gene: NA; j_gene: TRBJ2-1; abundance: medium-sized; CDR3nt: TGTGCCACCAGCAGAGTTCGGGGAGCGACAAGCTCCTACAATGAGCAGTTCTTC; CDR3aa: CATSRVRGATSSYNEQFF
v_gene: TRBV5-1; d_gene: NA; j_gene: TRBJ2-4; abundance: many; CDR3nt: TGCGCCAGCAGCTTGGCCTCAATAGGGGTACTAGCCAAAAACATTCAGTACTTC; CDR3aa: CASSLASIGVLAKNIQYF
v_gene: TRBV2; d_gene: NA; j_gene: TRBJ1-1; abundance: many; CDR3nt: TGTGCCAGCATTGTAAGGGGAGCCACTGAAGCTTTCTTT; CDR3aa: CASIVRGATEAFF
v_gene: TRBV10-3; d_gene: NA; j_gene: TRBJ2-2; abundance: few; CDR3nt: TGTGCCAAAGCGTCAGCGGCGAACACCGGGGAGCTGTTTTTT; CDR3aa: CAKASAANTGELFF
v_gene: TRBV11-1; d_gene: NA; j_gene: TRBJ2-7; abundance: many; CDR3nt: TGTGCCAGCAGACCGGGACTCCACTACGAGCAGTACTTC; CDR3aa: CASRPGLHYEQYF
v_gene: TRBV5-5; d_gene: NA; j_gene: TRBJ1-5; abundance: medium-sized; CDR3nt: TGTGCCAGCAGCTTTCGGGGGAATAGCAATCAGCCCCAGCATTTT; CDR3aa: CASSFRGNSNQPQHF
v_gene: TRBV30; d_gene: TRBD1; j_gene: TRBJ2-3; abundance: many; CDR3nt: TGTGCCTGGGTCCGGACAGGGTACACAGATACGCAGTATTTT; CDR3aa: CAWVRTGYTDTQYF
v_gene: TRBV5-6; d_gene: NA; j_gene: TRBJ1-1; abundance: medium-sized; CDR3nt: TGTGCCAGCAGCTTGGCCGCTGTGACTGAAGCTTTCTTT; CDR3aa: CASSLAAVTEAFF
v_gene: TRBV7-2; d_gene: NA; j_gene: TRBJ2-3; abundance: many; CDR3nt: TGTGCCAGCAACCCCGTGGAGGCGGATACGCAGTATTTT; CDR3aa: CASNPVEADTQYF
v_gene: TRBV7-2; d_gene: NA; j_gene: TRBJ2-1; abundance: many; CDR3nt: TGTGCCAGCAGCTTAGCCACAGGCAGTTACAATGAGCAGTTCTTC; CDR3aa: CASSLATGSYNEQFF
v_gene: TRBV6-6; d_gene: NA; j_gene: TRBJ2-2; abundance: few; CDR3nt: TGTGCCAGCAGCCAAAACACCGGGGAGCTGTTTTTT; CDR3aa: CASSQNTGELFF
v_gene: TRBV6-1; d_gene: TRBD2; j_gene: TRBJ2-1; abundance: few; CDR3nt: TGTGCCAGCACACCCGGGAGGGCCAGCGATGAGCAGTTCTTC; CDR3aa: CASTPGRASDEQFF
v_gene: TRBV5-1; d_gene: NA; j_gene: TRBJ2-3; abundance: NA; CDR3nt: TGCGCCAGCAGCTCAGAGACAGTGGAAGATACGCAGTATTTT; CDR3aa: CASSSETVEDTQYF
v_gene: TRBV5-1; d_gene: NA; j_gene: TRBJ1-5; abundance: medium-sized; CDR3nt: TGCGCCAGCAGCTTGTCGGCCGGGGGTAATCAGCCCCAGCATTTT; CDR3aa: CASSLSAGGNQPQHF
v_gene: TRBV19; d_gene: NA; j_gene: TRBJ1-3; abundance: medium-sized; CDR3nt: TGTGCCGCGGAAGAAGGGAGCTCTGGAAACACCATATATTTT; CDR3aa: CAAEEGSSGNTIYF
v_gene: TRBV2; d_gene: TRBD2; j_gene: TRBJ2-3; abundance: many; CDR3nt: TGTGCCAGCAGAGCCCTAGCGGGGGCTGTCACAGATACGCAGTATTTT; CDR3aa: CASRALAGAVTDTQYF
v_gene: TRBV6-5; d_gene: NA; j_gene: TRBJ1-1; abundance: many; CDR3nt: TGTGCCAGCAGTTTCGCCGGGACACCAAATGAAGCTTTCTTT; CDR3aa: CASSFAGTPNEAFF
v_gene: TRBV27; d_gene: NA; j_gene: TRBJ1-5; abundance: NA; CDR3nt: TGTGCCAGCAGTTGGGGACCTAATCAGCCCCAGCATTTT; CDR3aa: CASSWGPNQPQHF
v_gene: TRBV4-1; d_gene: NA; j_gene: TRBJ1-5; abundance: many; CDR3nt: TGCGCCAGCAGCCAAGATCAGCGGGCGTATAGCAATCAGCCCCAGCATTTT; CDR3aa: CASSQDQRAYSNQPQHF
v_gene: TRBV20-1; d_gene: TRBD2; j_gene: TRBJ2-1; abundance: many; CDR3nt: TGCAGTGCTAGAGATTCAGAGACTAGCGGGGGGGCTAGGTCGTACAATGAGCAGTTCTTC; CDR3aa: CSARDSETSGGARSYNEQFF
v_gene: TRBV19; d_gene: NA; j_gene: TRBJ2-1; abundance: medium-sized; CDR3nt: TGTGCCAGTAGGGCGACAGGAAGTTCCTACAATGAGCAGTTCTTC; CDR3aa: CASRATGSSYNEQFF
v_gene: TRBV7-9; d_gene: NA; j_gene: TRBJ1-2; abundance: medium-sized; CDR3nt: TGTGCCAGCAGCCGACAGAATGCAGCTGGCTACACCTTC; CDR3aa: CASSRQNAAGYTF
v_gene: TRBV6-1; d_gene: NA; j_gene: TRBJ1-5; abundance: many; CDR3nt: TGTGCCAGCAGCCCGGGTGGGTCCGGGATCCAGCATTTT; CDR3aa: CASSPGGSGIQHF
v_gene: TRBV6-2/TRBV6-3; d_gene: NA; j_gene: TRBJ1-5; abundance: many; CDR3nt: TGTGCCAGCAGTTACTCGAGGCCGTTTGGGGACAATCAGCCCCAGCATTTT; CDR3aa: CASSYSRPFGDNQPQHF
v_gene: TRBV7-2; d_gene: NA; j_gene: TRBJ1-1; abundance: many; CDR3nt: TGTGCCAGCAGCTCACCCCCCTTGGGCCTCCCATTCGTAGCTTTCTTT; CDR3aa: CASSSPPLGLPFVAFF
v_gene: TRBV28; d_gene: NA; j_gene: TRBJ2-7; abundance: many; CDR3nt: TGTGCCAGCAGCCCCCGGACGGGCTACGAGCAGTACTTC; CDR3aa: CASSPRTGYEQYF
v_gene: TRBV19; d_gene: NA; j_gene: TRBJ1-3; abundance: NA; CDR3nt: TGTGCCAGTAGTATATCCTGGTCGCTTTACTCTGGAAACACCATATATTTT; CDR3aa: CASSISWSLYSGNTIYF
v_gene: TRBV29-1; d_gene: NA; j_gene: TRBJ1-1; abundance: many; CDR3nt: TGCAGCGCCTGGGACCTGAACACTGAAGCTTTCTTT; CDR3aa: CSAWDLNTEAFF
v_gene: TRBV7-9; d_gene: NA; j_gene: TRBJ1-2; abundance: medium-sized; CDR3nt: TGTGCCAGCACCGACGCGGGTCCCCTAGGCTACACCTTC; CDR3aa: CASTDAGPLGYTF